The 31 T cell receptor beta chains below come from one sample, sequenced in a study of blood T cell repertoires in COVID-19. Libraries were prepared by immunoSEQ multiplex PCR; TCRdb keeps only in-frame clonotypes and omits some of them. The sample records about 170,000 clones, around 84% being singletons. Sequencing was performed on peripheral blood. The receptors were gathered from a woman in her 70s with COVID-19, enrolled during active disease.

The rearrangement joins TRBV29-1 to TRBJ1-1, with D possibly TRBD1 on 5 matching bases. CDR3 size: 11 residues. V lost 8 bases and J lost 4, with 11 bases in between. Germline V gene data show CDR1 as SQVTM and CDR2 as ANQGSEA. CDR3 sequence: CSLRRGTEAFF. CDR3 bases: TGCAGCCTAAGAAGGGGCACTGAAGCTTTCTTT. The full variable domain, rest sourced from reference TRBV29-1 and TRBJ1-1, is SAVISQKPSRDICQRGTSLTIQCQVDSQVTMMFWYRQQPGQSLTLIATANQGSEATYESGFVIDKFPISRPNLTFSTLTVSNMSPEDSSIYLCSLRRGTEAFFGQGTRLTVV.

The chain carries TRBV11-3 and TRBJ2-2, with TRBD1 identical over 7 bases. Germline CDR1 is SGHNT and CDR2 is YENEEA. This CDR3 has 15 residues. Germline trimming cut 4 bases from V and 2 bases from J; bases unmatched to any gene: 4. In DNA form, the CDR3 reads TGTGCCAGCAGCTCGGGACAGCTAAACACCGGGGAGCTGTTTTTT. Protein product: CASSSGQLNTGELFF.

The gene calls are TRBV7-6 and TRBJ2-3; 13 nucleotides align to TRBD2. J lost 5 bases, V lost 1 base, and 9 bases had no gene match. Per the germline V gene, CDR1 is SGHVS and CDR2 is FNYEAQ. This CDR3 is built from 18 residues. The CDR3 sequence: CASSLGAGLAGALDTQYF. For the CDR3, the DNA is TGTGCCAGCAGCTTAGGGGCTGGACTAGCGGGGGCCCTAGATACGCAGTATTTT.

The V call is TRBV27, the J call TRBJ2-5; TRBD2 matches 14 bases. With V trimmed by 6 bases and J by 4 bases, 7 bases remained unmatched. CDR3 size: 16 residues. The germline V gene encodes CDR1 MNHEY and CDR2 SMNVEV (reference sequence). CDR3 nucleotides: TGTGCCAGCAGCCCCCGACTAGCGGGAGGGGTAGAGACCCAGTACTTC. It encodes CASSPRLAGGVETQYF.

The rearrangement uses TRBV4-2 and TRBJ2-3; 10 bases fit TRBD2. After removal of 1 base from V and 3 bases from J, the junction contained 4 bases not matched to a gene. Germline loops: CDR1 LGHNA, CDR2 YNFKEQ. This CDR3 contains 16 residues. As DNA, the CDR3 is TGTGCCAGCAGCCAAGTTACTAGCGGGGAAACAGATACGCAGTATTTT. Protein: CASSQVTSGETDTQYF.

The rearrangement links TRBV30 to TRBJ2-3; 7 bases map to TRBD1. Unmatched junction bases numbered 9, after V lost 8 bases and J lost 1 base. Germline-derived CDR1 and CDR2 are GTSNPN and SVGIG (reference sequence). This CDR3 has 14 residues. Here the CDR3 DNA reads TGTGCCGGGACGACAGGGTCAGGCACAGATACGCAGTATTTT. Encoded protein: CAGTTGSGTDTQYF.

The gene calls are TRBV7-2 and TRBJ2-4; tentative D call: TRBD2 (5 bases). Germline CDR1 reads SGHTA; CDR2 reads FQGNSA. Trimming removed 2 bases from V and 7 bases from J, with 9 bases in between. The CDR3 runs 13 residues. CDR3 protein: CASSLPGLNIQYF. CDR3 DNA sequence: TGTGCCAGCAGCTTACCCGGACTGAACATTCAGTACTTC.

This clone was seen a handful of times. The chain carries TRBV19 and TRBJ1-6, with D possibly matching TRBD1 (5 bases). The germline V gene encodes CDR1 LNHDA and CDR2 SQIVND (reference sequence). The CDR3 is 14 residues long. The V gene lost 6 bases and the J gene lost 7 bases, with 13 bases spanning the gap. CDR3 sequence (DNA): TGTGCCAGTAGGGACAACATCCCGAATTCACCCCTCCACTTT. It specifies CASRDNIPNSPLHF.

The chain carries TRBV12-5 and TRBJ2-5, with TRBD2 as a possible D gene (5 bases). The germline V gene has CDR1 LGHNT and CDR2 FRNRAP. The CDR3 consists of 14 residues. Trimming stripped 4 bases from V and 3 bases from J, with 12 bases between. The CDR3, as DNA: TGTGCTAGTGGTTGGACGGGGAATGAAGAGACCCAGTACTTC. It encodes CASGWTGNEETQYF.

This clone showed up just a few times. The rearrangement links TRBV5-6 to TRBJ1-2; D ambiguous. Per germline, CDR1 SGHDT and CDR2 YYEEEE. V lost 0 bases to trimming and J lost 8 bases, with 20 bases between them. This CDR3 comprises 16 residues. The CDR3 DNA is TGTGCCAGCAGCTTGGCCCCAGTATTTTCCCACACCGGCTACACCTTC. Amino acid sequence: CASSLAPVFSHTGYTF.

The chain joins TRBV28 to TRBJ2-1; D possibly corresponds to TRBD2 (6 bases). V was clipped by 3 bases and J by 3 bases, with 15 bases between them. The germline V gene encodes CDR1 MDHEN and CDR2 SYDVKM. CDR3 length: 16 amino acids. This CDR3 reads CASSFAGGGIYNEQFF. CDR3 nucleotides: TGTGCCAGCAGTTTCGCAGGCGGCGGGATCTACAATGAGCAGTTCTTC.

This chain links TRBV6-5 with TRBJ1-1; 9 positions agree with TRBD1. With 8 bases clipped from V and 1 base from J, the junction kept 8 bases outside the gene matches. The CDR3 runs to 15 residues. Germline CDR1 reads MNHEY; CDR2 reads SVGAGI. CDR3 DNA: TGTGCCAGCGGAGCCGGGACAGGGCAGAACACTGAAGCTTTCTTT. It encodes CASGAGTGQNTEAFF.

Only one count was recorded for this clone. The V call is TRBV15, the J call TRBJ1-2; the D is unclear. This CDR3 comprises 14 residues. The V gene lost 0 bases and the J gene lost 1 base, with 6 bases spanning the gap. Germline CDR1 reads LNHNV; CDR2 reads YYDKDF (reference sequence). The CDR3 sequence is CATSRDTDNYGYTF. CDR3 nucleotides: TGTGCCACCAGCAGAGATACAGATAACTATGGCTACACCTTC.

The chain employs TRBV6-7 and TRBJ1-3; unclear D gene. TRBV6-7 counts as an open reading frame of uncertain function. This CDR3 comprises 15 residues. Trimming cost V 0 bases and J 0 bases, with 6 bases left between them. In nucleotides, the CDR3 is TGTGCCAGCAGTTACTCGAGAGTCTCTGGAAACACCATATATTTT. This sequence encodes CASSYSRVSGNTIYF.

This chain joins TRBV10-3 and TRBJ2-5; D is unresolved. The V end lost 8 bases, the J end lost 5 bases, and 3 bases lay between the germline ends. The CDR3 has 9 residues. Germline loops: CDR1 ENHRY, CDR2 SYGVKD. The CDR3 spells CAIHETQYF. The CDR3 DNA reads as TGTGCCATCCATGAGACCCAGTACTTC.

The gene calls are TRBV11-3 and TRBJ2-5, with D maybe TRBD1 (6 bases). This CDR3 comprises 14 residues. V lost 5 bases and J 1 base, leaving 11 bases between the germline ends. Looked up from germline, CDR1 is SGHNT and CDR2 is YENEEA. The DNA of the CDR3 is TGTGCCAGCAGCCCAGACAGGCTCCAAGAGACCCAGTACTTC. Protein sequence: CASSPDRLQETQYF.

The chain combines TRBV7-2 with TRBJ2-1; 7 positions agree with TRBD2. CDR1 is SGHTA and CDR2 is FQGNSA in the germline V gene. There are 15 residues in the CDR3. V dropped 7 bases and J dropped 4; count of bases not matched to a gene: 10. The CDR3 nucleotides read TGTGCCAGCACCCTGGGGGGGGTTTTATACAATGAGCAGTTCTTC. Translating gives CASTLGGVLYNEQFF.

The chain has TRBV5-6 and TRBJ2-6; a possible D gene is TRBD2 (7 bases). The CDR3 is 18 amino acids. Trimming pared 4 bases from V and 4 bases from J, leaving 21 bases between. Germline V gives CDR1 SGHDT, CDR2 YYEEEE. The CDR3 DNA sequence: TGTGCCAGCAGCATCCGGGGGGCCGGCAGAACCGGGGCCAACGTCCTGACTTTC. Protein product: CASSIRGAGRTGANVLTF.

The CDR3 reads CASSLAVSKIGSGNTIYF. The DNA of the CDR3 is TGCGCCAGCAGCTTGGCCGTGAGCAAAATCGGCTCTGGAAACACCATATATTTT. This chain uses TRBV5-1 with TRBJ1-3; D is uncertain. CDR1 is SGHRS and CDR2 is YFSETQ in the germline V gene. CDR3 length equals 18 residues. Trimming stripped 0 bases from V and 0 bases from J, with 16 bases between.

There are a few counts of this clone. Other DNA sequences of this sample code for an identical CDR3. The rearrangement links TRBV7-2 to TRBJ1-6; D uncertain. Germline assignment: CDR1 SGHTA and CDR2 FQGNSA. The length of the CDR3 is 14 residues. Trimming cost V 1 base and J 6 bases, with 7 bases left between them. The CDR3 reads CASSLGQINSPLHF. CDR3 sequence (DNA): TGTGCCAGCAGCTTAGGACAAATTAATTCACCCCTCCACTTT.

This clone was seen a few times. The V and J genes are TRBV5-1 and TRBJ2-1; 7 positions match TRBD1. V dropped 4 bases and J dropped 4; count of bases not matched to a gene: 11. Germline values: CDR1 SGHRS, CDR2 YFSETQ. This CDR3 spans 16 amino acids. CDR3 sequence: CASSQNRQGPYNEQFF. CDR3 bases: TGCGCCAGCAGCCAGAACAGACAGGGACCTTACAATGAGCAGTTCTTC.

The rearrangement links TRBV28 to TRBJ2-7; 7 bases align to TRBD2. J lost 6 bases, V lost 6 bases, and 11 bases had no gene match. CDR1 and CDR2 from the germline V gene are MDHEN and SYDVKM. The CDR3 spans 14 residues. The CDR3 loop reads CASRAGLILGEQYF. The CDR3 DNA sequence: TGTGCCAGCAGAGCGGGACTGATCCTAGGCGAGCAGTACTTC.

This clone was seen only a few times. V gene TRBV28 combines with J gene TRBJ1-2, with D possibly matching TRBD1 (5 bases). The CDR3 contains 14 residues. V was pared by 2 bases and J by 8 bases, with 15 bases between. Per the germline V gene, CDR1 is MDHEN and CDR2 is SYDVKM. The CDR3 reads CASSLGLRAGGYTF. CDR3 DNA sequence: TGTGCCAGCAGTTTAGGGCTCAGGGCCGGCGGCTACACCTTC.

A word on this clone: Compared with germline, one end of the junction differs, possibly owing to a read error. The chain joins TRBV2 to TRBJ1-1, with TRBD1 matching 9 bases. CDR3 size: 14 residues. The germline CDR1 and CDR2 sequences are SNHLY and FYNNEI. DNA of the CDR3: TGTACCAGCAGTGAAGACCCAGGACAGGGGAAAGCTTTCTTT. It is translated as CTSSEDPGQGKAFF.

This clone was counted once. The chain uses TRBV18 and TRBJ1-1; D is perhaps TRBD1 (6 bases). CDR3 length: 14 residues. Germline lookup yields CDR1 KGHSH and CDR2 LQKENI. The germline V and J ends were trimmed by 1 base and 1 base, with 7 bases remaining between them. CDR3 bases: TGTGCCAGCTCACCACGGACAGCGAACACTGAAGCTTTCTTT. It encodes CASSPRTANTEAFF. The full variable domain, completed using reference TRBV18 and TRBJ1-1, is NAGVMQNPRHLVRRRGQEARLRCSPMKGHSHVYWYRQLPEEGLKFMVYLQKENIIDESGMPKERFSAEFPKEGPSILRIQQVVRGDSAAYFCASSPRTANTEAFFGQGTRLTVV.

CDR3 DNA: TGTGCCAGCAGCTTAAGACTAGCGGACCGCAATACGCAGTATTTT. Protein product: CASSLRLADRNTQYF. The chain recombines TRBV7-8 with TRBJ2-3; 9 bases agree with TRBD2. Germline-derived CDR1 and CDR2 are SGHVS and FQNEAQ. This CDR3 region has 15 residues. Trimming removed 2 bases from V and 7 bases from J; junction bases left unmatched: 7.

CDR3 DNA: TGCGCCAGCAGCTTGGGACAGGGAAGAGGAGCTTTCTTT. The encoded protein is CASSLGQGRGAFF. The chain is built from TRBV5-1 and TRBJ1-1, with 7 positions matching TRBD1. J gave up 10 bases and V 0 bases, and 6 bases lay outside the gene matches. This CDR3 spans 13 amino acids. Germline V gives CDR1 SGHRS, CDR2 YFSETQ.

This chain uses TRBV19 with TRBJ2-5, with unresolved D. Between the trimmed V and J ends, which lost 5 bases and 2 bases, there was a span of 9 bases. Per germline, CDR1 LNHDA and CDR2 SQIVND (reference sequence). The CDR3 totals 13 residues. CDR3 sequence (DNA): TGTGCCAGTAGTTGGGCTTTGCAAGAGACCCAGTACTTC. This translates into CASSWALQETQYF.

The chain uses TRBV27 and TRBJ2-5, with TRBD2 as a possible D gene (5 bases). The CDR3 contains 13 residues. The germline V gene has CDR1 MNHEY and CDR2 SMNVEV (reference sequence). With 3 bases removed from V and 2 bases from J, the gap between germline ends came to 7 bases. CDR3 sequence (DNA): TGTGCCAGCAGTTTCGGCGGGCAAGAGACCCAGTACTTC. Encoded protein: CASSFGGQETQYF.

The chain combines TRBV28 with TRBJ1-1; D is ambiguous. The CDR3 is made up of 14 amino acids. V lost 7 bases and J lost 1, with 13 bases in between. Germline CDR1 MDHEN, CDR2 SYDVKM. As DNA, the CDR3 is TGTGCCAGCACCCCCCAACGGGGGAACACTGAAGCTTTCTTT. This gives the protein CASTPQRGNTEAFF.

The chain combines TRBV6-5 with TRBJ1-5, with D possibly matching TRBD1 (5 bases). The V end lost 11 bases, the J end lost 3 bases, and 14 bases lay between the germline ends. Germline CDR1 is MNHEY and CDR2 is SVGAGI. The CDR3 consists of 13 residues. CDR3 residues: CAVQQASNQPQHF. In nucleotides, the CDR3 is TGTGCCGTACAACAGGCGTCCAATCAGCCCCAGCATTTT.